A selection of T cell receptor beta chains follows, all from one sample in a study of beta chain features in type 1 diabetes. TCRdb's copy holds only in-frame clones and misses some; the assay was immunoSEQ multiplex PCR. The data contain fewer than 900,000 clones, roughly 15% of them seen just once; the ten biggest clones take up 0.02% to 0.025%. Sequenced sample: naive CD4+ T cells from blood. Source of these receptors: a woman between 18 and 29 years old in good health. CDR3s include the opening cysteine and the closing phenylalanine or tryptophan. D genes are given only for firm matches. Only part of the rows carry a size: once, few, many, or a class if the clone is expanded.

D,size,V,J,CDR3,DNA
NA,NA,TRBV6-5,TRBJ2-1,CASSYLGPRGEQFF,TGTGCCAGCAGTTACTTGGGACCTAGAGGGGAGCAGTTCTTC
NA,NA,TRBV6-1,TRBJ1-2,CASSEVDSYGYTF,TGTGCCAGCAGTGAAGTGGATAGCTATGGCTACACCTTC
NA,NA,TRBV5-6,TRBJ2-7,CASSLMATGLVSYEQYF,TGTGCCAGCAGCTTGATGGCGACGGGGCTGGTGTCCTACGAGCAGTACTTC
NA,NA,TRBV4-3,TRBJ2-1,CASSQDQGGSGYNEQFF,TGCGCCAGCAGCCAAGACCAAGGTGGGAGCGGATACAATGAGCAGTTCTTC
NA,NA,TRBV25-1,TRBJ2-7,CASSVGGSSYEQYF,TGTGCCAGCAGTGTTGGTGGAAGCTCCTACGAGCAGTACTTC
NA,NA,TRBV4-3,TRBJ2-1,CASSQEDGLDYNEQFF,TGCGCCAGCAGCCAAGAGGATGGGCTAGATTACAATGAGCAGTTCTTC
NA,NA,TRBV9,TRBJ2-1,CASSVEGNTYNEQFF,TGTGCCAGCAGCGTAGAAGGAAACACCTACAATGAGCAGTTCTTC
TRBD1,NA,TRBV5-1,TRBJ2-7,CASSPRTGGVSYEQYF,TGCGCCAGCAGCCCAAGGACAGGGGGTGTCTCCTACGAGCAGTACTTC
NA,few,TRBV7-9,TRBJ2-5,CASSLDTQETQYF,TGTGCCAGCAGCCTTGACACTCAAGAGACCCAGTACTTC
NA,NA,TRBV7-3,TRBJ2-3,CASSHGEVGTQYF,TGTGCCAGCAGCCACGGTGAGGTTGGTACGCAGTATTTT
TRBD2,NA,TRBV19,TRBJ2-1,CASSPMGLALNEQFF,TGTGCCAGTAGTCCGATGGGACTAGCGCTCAATGAGCAGTTCTTC
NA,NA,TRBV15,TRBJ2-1,CATSRGGEQQFF,TGTGCCACCAGCAGAGGCGGGGAACAGCAGTTCTTC
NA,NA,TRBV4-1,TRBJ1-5,CASSQVWGRQPQHF,TGCGCCAGCAGCCAAGTTTGGGGGCGCCAGCCCCAGCATTTT
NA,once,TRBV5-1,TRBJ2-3,CASSFGRTINTDTQYF,TGCGCCAGCAGCTTCGGACGTACGATTAACACAGATACGCAGTATTTT
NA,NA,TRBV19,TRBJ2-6,CASSMEGSPGANVLTF,TGTGCCAGTAGTATGGAGGGTTCCCCTGGGGCCAACGTCCTGACTTTC
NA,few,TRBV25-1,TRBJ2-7,CASSRTGSYEQYF,TGTGCCAGCAGCAGAACGGGCAGCTACGAGCAGTACTTC
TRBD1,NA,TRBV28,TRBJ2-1,CASSWGTGWNEQFF,TGTGCCAGCAGTTGGGGGACAGGGTGGAATGAGCAGTTCTTC
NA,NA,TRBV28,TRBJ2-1,CASSFQAGNYNEQFF,TGTGCCAGCAGTTTTCAGGCAGGAAACTACAATGAGCAGTTCTTC
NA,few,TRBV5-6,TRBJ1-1,CASSSKLGMNTEAFF,TGTGCCAGCAGCTCCAAGTTGGGGATGAACACTGAAGCTTTCTTT
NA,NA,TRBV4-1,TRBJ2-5,CASSQVGLWETIETQYF,TGCGCCAGCAGCCAAGTCGGCCTGTGGGAGACGATAGAGACCCAGTACTTC
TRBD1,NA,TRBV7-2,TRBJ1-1,CASLIGQGNTEAFF,TGTGCCAGCCTAATTGGACAGGGGAACACTGAAGCTTTCTTT
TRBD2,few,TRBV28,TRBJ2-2,CASTGASGYTGELFF,TGTGCCAGCACTGGGGCTAGCGGATACACCGGGGAGCTGTTTTTT
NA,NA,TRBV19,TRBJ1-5,CASSIGGIRPQPQHF,TGTGCCAGTAGTATAGGAGGGATTCGCCCTCAGCCCCAGCATTTT
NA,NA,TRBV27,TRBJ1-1,CASSYELGGMNTEAFF,TGTGCCAGCAGTTATGAGCTTGGAGGGATGAACACTGAAGCTTTCTTT
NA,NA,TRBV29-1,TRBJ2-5,CSVEDTGHGETQYF,TGCAGCGTTGAAGATACTGGACATGGGGAGACCCAGTACTTC
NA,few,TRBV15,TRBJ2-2,CATSLKLNTGELFF,TGTGCCACCAGCCTCAAGTTGAACACCGGGGAGCTGTTTTTT
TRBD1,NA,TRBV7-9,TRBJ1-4,CASSLSPTGSEKLFF,TGTGCCAGCAGCTTATCCCCGACAGGGAGTGAAAAACTGTTTTTT
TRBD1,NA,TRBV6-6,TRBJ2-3,CASSSDRVTDTQYF,TGTGCCAGCAGTTCGGACAGGGTCACAGATACGCAGTATTTT
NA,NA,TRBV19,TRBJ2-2,CASSIVSGELFF,TGTGCCAGTAGTATAGTTTCCGGGGAGCTGTTTTTT
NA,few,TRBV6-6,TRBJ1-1,CASSYSQAMNTEAFF,TGTGCCAGCAGTTACTCGCAGGCCATGAACACTGAAGCTTTCTTT
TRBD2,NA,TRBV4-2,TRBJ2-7,CASSQGTSGREEQYF,TGTGCCAGCAGCCAGGGGACTAGCGGGAGGGAAGAGCAGTACTTC
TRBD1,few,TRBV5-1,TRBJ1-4,CASSALRQGGRTNEKLFF,TGCGCCAGCAGCGCCCTCCGACAGGGTGGGAGGACTAATGAAAAACTGTTTTTT
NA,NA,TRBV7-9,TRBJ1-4,CASSPQRYNEKLFF,TGTGCCAGCAGCCCACAGCGGTATAATGAAAAACTGTTTTTT
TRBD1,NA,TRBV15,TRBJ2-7,CATSSLTGGFYEQYF,TGTGCCACCAGCAGCCTGACAGGGGGCTTTTACGAGCAGTACTTC
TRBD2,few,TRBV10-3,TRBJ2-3,CAISERIGGRALGDTQYF,TGTGCCATCAGTGAGCGGATAGGCGGGAGGGCCCTCGGAGATACGCAGTATTTT
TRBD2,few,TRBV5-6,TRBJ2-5,CASSVTSGRAGETQYF,TGTGCCAGCAGCGTGACTAGCGGGAGGGCCGGGGAGACCCAGTACTTC
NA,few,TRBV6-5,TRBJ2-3,CASSFRHSTDTQYF,TGTGCCAGCAGTTTTCGACATTCCACAGATACGCAGTATTTT
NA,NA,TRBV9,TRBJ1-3,CASMDMYSGNTIYF,TGTGCCAGCATGGACATGTACTCTGGAAACACCATATATTTT
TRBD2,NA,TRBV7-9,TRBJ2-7,CASSLGSPSGSFDEQYF,TGTGCCAGCAGCTTAGGGTCACCCAGCGGGAGTTTCGACGAGCAGTACTTC
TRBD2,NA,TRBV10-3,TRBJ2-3,CAISVAGGLDTQYF,TGTGCCATCAGTGTTGCGGGAGGGTTAGATACGCAGTATTTT
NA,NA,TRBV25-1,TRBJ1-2,CASSLAGYDYGYTF,TGTGCCAGCAGTCTAGCCGGGTATGACTATGGCTACACCTTC
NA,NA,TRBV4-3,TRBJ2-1,CASSVRKRGEQFF,TGCGCCAGCTCTGTCCGCAAAAGGGGTGAGCAGTTCTTC